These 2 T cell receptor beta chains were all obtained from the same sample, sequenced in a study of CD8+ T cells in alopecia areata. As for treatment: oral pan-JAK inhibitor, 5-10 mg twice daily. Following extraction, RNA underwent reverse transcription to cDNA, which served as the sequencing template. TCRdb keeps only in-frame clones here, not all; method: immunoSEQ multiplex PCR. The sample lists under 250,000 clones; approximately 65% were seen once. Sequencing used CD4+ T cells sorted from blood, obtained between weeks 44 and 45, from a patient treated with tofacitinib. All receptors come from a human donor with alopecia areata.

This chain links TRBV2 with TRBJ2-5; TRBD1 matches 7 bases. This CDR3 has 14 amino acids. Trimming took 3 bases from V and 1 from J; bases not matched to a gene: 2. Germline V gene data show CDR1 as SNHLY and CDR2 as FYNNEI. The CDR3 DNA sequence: TGTGCCAGCAGTGAGGGACAGATCCAAGAGACCCAGTACTTC. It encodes CASSEGQIQETQYF.

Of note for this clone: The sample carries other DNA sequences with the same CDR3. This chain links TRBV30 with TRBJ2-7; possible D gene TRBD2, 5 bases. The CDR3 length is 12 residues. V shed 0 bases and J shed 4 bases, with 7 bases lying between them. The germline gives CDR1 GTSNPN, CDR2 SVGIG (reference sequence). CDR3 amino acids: CAWSVRDYEQYF. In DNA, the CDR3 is TGTGCCTGGAGTGTACGGGATTACGAGCAGTACTTC.